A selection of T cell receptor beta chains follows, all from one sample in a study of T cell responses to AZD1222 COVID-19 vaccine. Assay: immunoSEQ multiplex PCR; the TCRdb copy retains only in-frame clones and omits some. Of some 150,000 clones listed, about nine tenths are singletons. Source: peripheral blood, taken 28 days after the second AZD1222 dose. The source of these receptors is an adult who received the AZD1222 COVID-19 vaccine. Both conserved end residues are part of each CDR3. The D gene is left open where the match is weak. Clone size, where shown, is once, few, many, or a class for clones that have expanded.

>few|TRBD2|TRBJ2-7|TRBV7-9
TGTGCCAGCAGCTTCCCGGGGGGGGCCTCCTACGAGCAGTACTTC
CASSFPGGASYEQYF
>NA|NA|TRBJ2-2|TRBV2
TGTGCCAGCAGTGCCGAATCCACCGGGGAGCTGTTTTTT
CASSAESTGELFF
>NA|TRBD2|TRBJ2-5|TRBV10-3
TGTGCCATACTAGCGGGAGTCGGGGAGACCCAGTACTTC
CAILAGVGETQYF
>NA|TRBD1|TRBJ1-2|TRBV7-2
TGTGCCAGCAGCTTATTCTCAGAGGGGGCGCGCGGCTACACCTTC
CASSLFSEGARGYTF
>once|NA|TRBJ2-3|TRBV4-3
TGCGCCAGCAGCCAAGACCCAGGGGTCACAGATACGCAGTATTTT
CASSQDPGVTDTQYF
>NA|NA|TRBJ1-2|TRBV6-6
TGTGCCAGCAGTATGGAGGGTGGGGGAGGCTACACCTTC
CASSMEGGGGYTF
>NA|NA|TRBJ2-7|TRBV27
TGTGCCAGCAGACAACAGGGGGGGAGCTCCTACGAGCAGTACTTC
CASRQQGGSSYEQYF
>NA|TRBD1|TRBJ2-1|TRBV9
TGTGCCAGCAGCTTTTGGGACAGGGACTATGAGCAGTTCTTC
CASSFWDRDYEQFF
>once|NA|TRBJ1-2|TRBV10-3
TGTGCCATCAGTGACCCCTCGTGGAACTCTAACTATGGCTACACCTTC
CAISDPSWNSNYGYTF
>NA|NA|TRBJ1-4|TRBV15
TGTGCCACAACGGGGGTAAAGGAAAAACTGTTTTTT
CATTGVKEKLFF
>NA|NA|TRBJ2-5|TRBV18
TGTGCCAGCTCACCGGACATGGCTCCCAAGGGGGCCCAGTACTTC
CASSPDMAPKGAQYF
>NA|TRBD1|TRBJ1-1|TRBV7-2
TGTGCCAGCAGCTTAGCTCATATTTTCAGGGGGGCCTGGATGAACACTGAAGCTTTCTTT
CASSLAHIFRGAWMNTEAFF
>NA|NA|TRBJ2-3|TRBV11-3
TGTGCCAGCAGCTTAGGTCGTTACCGGGGGACGCAGTATTTT
CASSLGRYRGTQYF
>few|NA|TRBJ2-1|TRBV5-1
TGCGCCAGCAGCAAAGGGGGGAGTCCCTACAATGAGCAGTTCTTC
CASSKGGSPYNEQFF